The T cell receptor (beta chain) described here comes from a study of T cells in Graves' hyperthyroidism and ophthalmopathy. Study-level background: Initial diagnosis, before any treatment, was when peripheral blood was collected.

CDR1 and CDR2 (germline): SGHAT, FQNNGV. This CDR3 contains 12 residues. Trimming took off 0 bases at V and 6 bases at J, with 6 bases between the two ends. This clonotype is a singleton in its sample. Its specificity is not known. A clone one base away is much larger, so this may be a read error. Amplification yielded TCR beta CDR3 regions, with RNA transcripts as the source. Primed by the HTBI set, a first-round RT-PCR was run on the TCR CDR3. TCRdb re-analysed the multiplex PCR reads in MiXCR, keeping a single row per CDR3 protein. The data show about half a million distinct CDR3 sequences, about 20% seen once. Overall study results and limits: Within blood appeared most thyroid clonotypes that had expanded above 0.001.

The chain couples TRBV11-2 to TRBJ2-7; D is unclear. The sequence came from a woman aged 70-85 years with Graves' ophthalmopathy. Sequencing was carried out using blood. The CDR3 protein is CASSLEISEQYF. CDR3 nucleotides: TGTGCCAGCAGCTTAGAGATCAGCGAGCAGTACTTC.